Sequencing of this T cell receptor beta chain was carried out in a study of response to subunit inactivated influenza vaccine. Broader study findings: Each seasonal influenza vaccination recruits few new T cells, the authors suggested.

In its sample, this clonotype was seen many times. The antigen is undetermined. TCRdb recomputed calls from the RT-PCR reads with MiXCR, one row per CDR3 protein. The table lists approximately 700,000 distinct CDR3 sequences, around 16% of them singletons, with 9.5% to 13% in the top ten. Deletions cut 4 bases from V and 0 bases from J, with 19 bases between. The V gene's germline CDR1 is MNHEY and CDR2 SMNVEV (reference sequence). The CDR3 runs to 17 residues. V is TRBV27 and J is TRBJ2-7; TRBD2 is a possible D gene (5 bases). The sequenced sample was PBMCs from blood, obtained 12 days after vaccination. The receptor was derived from a man in his fifties who received an inactivated influenza vaccine. The CDR3: CASSSLGSPGSSYEQYF. The DNA for the CDR3 is TGTGCCAGCAGTTCATTAGGGTCCCCGGGGAGCTCCTACGAGCAGTACTTC.